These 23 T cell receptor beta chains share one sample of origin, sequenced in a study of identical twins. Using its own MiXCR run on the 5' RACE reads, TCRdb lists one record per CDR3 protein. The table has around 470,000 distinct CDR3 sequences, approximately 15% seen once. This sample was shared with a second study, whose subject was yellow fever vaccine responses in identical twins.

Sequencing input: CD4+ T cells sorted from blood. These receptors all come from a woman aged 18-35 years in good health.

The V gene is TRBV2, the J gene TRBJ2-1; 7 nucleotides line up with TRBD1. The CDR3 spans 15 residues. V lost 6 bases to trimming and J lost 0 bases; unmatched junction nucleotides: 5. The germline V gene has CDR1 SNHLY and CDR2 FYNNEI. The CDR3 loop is CASRKDRSSYNEQFF. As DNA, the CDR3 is TGTGCCAGCAGGAAGGACAGGAGCTCCTACAATGAGCAGTTCTTC.

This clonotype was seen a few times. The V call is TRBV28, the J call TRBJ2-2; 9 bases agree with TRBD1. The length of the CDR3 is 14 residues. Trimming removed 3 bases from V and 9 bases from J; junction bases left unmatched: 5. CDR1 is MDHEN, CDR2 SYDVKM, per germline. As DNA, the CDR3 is TGTGCCAGCAGTTTGGGACAGGGAGGAAGGGAGCTGTTTTTT. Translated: CASSLGQGGRELFF.

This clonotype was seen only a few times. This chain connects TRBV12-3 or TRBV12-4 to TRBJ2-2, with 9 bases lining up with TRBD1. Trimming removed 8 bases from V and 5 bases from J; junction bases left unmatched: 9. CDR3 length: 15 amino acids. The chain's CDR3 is CASRTGTGWTGELFF. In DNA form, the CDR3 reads TGTGCCAGCCGAACCGGGACAGGGTGGACCGGGGAGCTGTTTTTT.

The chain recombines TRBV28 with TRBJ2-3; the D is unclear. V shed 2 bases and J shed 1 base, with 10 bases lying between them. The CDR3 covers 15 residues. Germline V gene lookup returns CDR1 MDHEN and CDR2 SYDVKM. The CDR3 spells CASSLGGPRTDTQYF. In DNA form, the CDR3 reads TGTGCCAGCAGTTTAGGTGGGCCCCGCACAGATACGCAGTATTTT.

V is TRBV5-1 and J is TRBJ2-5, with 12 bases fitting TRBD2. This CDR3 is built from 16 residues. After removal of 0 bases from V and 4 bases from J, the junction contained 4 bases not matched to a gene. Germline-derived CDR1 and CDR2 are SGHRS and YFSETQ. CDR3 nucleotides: TGCGCCAGCAGCTTGGCCCCTAGCGGGGGGGCAGAGACCCAGTACTTC. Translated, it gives CASSLAPSGGAETQYF.

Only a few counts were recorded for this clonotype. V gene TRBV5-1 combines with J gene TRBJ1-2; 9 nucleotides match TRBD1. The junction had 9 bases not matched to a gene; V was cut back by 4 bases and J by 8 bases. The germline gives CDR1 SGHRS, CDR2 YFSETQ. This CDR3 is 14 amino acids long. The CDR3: CASSPPGTGFGYTF. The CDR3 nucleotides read TGCGCCAGCAGCCCTCCCGGGACAGGGTTCGGCTACACCTTC.

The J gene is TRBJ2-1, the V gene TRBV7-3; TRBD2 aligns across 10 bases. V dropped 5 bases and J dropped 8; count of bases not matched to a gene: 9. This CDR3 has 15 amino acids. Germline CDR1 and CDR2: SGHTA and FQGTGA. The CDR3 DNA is TGTGCCAGCAGCCGCGAGCGGGGGGGCCCCGATGAGCAGTTCTTC. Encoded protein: CASSRERGGPDEQFF.

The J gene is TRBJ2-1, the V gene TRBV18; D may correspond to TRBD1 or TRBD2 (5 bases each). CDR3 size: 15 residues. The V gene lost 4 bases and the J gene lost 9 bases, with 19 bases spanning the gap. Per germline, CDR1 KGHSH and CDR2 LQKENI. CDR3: CASSHPGAPLGEQFF. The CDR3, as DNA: TGTGCCAGCTCACACCCCGGGGCCCCCCTGGGTGAGCAGTTCTTC.

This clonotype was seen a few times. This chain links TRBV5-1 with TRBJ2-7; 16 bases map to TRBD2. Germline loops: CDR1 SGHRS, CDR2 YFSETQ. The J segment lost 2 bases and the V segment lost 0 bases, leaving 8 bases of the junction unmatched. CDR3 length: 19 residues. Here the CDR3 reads CASSLVGTSGGAGTYEQYF. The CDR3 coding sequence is TGCGCCAGCAGCTTGGTGGGGACTAGCGGGGGGGCTGGAACCTACGAGCAGTACTTC.

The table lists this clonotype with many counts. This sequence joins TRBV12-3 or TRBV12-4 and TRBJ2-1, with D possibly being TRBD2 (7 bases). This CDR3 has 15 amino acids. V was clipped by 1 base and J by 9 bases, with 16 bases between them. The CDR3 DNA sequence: TGTGCCAGCAGTTTAGTTGGGGGGGGCTTGGGTGAGCAGTTCTTC. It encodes CASSLVGGGLGEQFF.

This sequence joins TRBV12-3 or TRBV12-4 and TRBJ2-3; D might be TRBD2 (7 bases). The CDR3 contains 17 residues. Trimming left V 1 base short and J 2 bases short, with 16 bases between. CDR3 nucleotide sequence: TGTGCCAGCAGTTTAGATGTGAGGGGGGGTTCCACAGATACGCAGTATTTT. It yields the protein CASSLDVRGGSTDTQYF.

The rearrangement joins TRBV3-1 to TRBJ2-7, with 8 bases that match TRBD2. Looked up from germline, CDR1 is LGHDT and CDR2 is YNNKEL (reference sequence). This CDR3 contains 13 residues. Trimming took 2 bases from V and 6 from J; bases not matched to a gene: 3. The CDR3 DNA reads TGTGCCAGCAGCCAACAACGGGGGGGCGAGCAGTACTTC. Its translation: CASSQQRGGEQYF.

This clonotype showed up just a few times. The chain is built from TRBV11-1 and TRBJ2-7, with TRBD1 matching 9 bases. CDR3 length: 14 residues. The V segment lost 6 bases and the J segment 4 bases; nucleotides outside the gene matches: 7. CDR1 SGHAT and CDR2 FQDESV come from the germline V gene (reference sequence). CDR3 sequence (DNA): TGTGCCAGCAGGAGGACAGGGGAAAGGTACGAGCAGTACTTC. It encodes CASRRTGERYEQYF.

CDR3: CAGDGNYEQYF. As DNA, the CDR3 is TGTGCCGGGGACGGCAACTACGAGCAGTACTTC. This sequence joins TRBV6-1 and TRBJ2-7; tentatively, D is TRBD1 or TRBD2 (5 bases each). The CDR3 totals 11 residues. V lost 11 bases, J lost 3 bases, and 11 bases lay in between. Germline CDR1 MNHNS, CDR2 SASEGT.

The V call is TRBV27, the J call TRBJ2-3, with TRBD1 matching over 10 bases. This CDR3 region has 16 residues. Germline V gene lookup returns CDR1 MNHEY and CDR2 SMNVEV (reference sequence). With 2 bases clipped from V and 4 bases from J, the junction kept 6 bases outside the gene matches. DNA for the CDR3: TGTGCCAGCAGTTTAGAGGGACAGGGGCGTGCAGATACGCAGTATTTT. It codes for CASSLEGQGRADTQYF.

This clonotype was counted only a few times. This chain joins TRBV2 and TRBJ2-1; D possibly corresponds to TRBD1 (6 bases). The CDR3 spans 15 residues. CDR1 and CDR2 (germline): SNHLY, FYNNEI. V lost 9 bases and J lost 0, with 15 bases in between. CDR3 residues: CASKRTVSSYNEQFF. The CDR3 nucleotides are TGTGCCAGTAAAAGGACAGTTAGCTCCTACAATGAGCAGTTCTTC.

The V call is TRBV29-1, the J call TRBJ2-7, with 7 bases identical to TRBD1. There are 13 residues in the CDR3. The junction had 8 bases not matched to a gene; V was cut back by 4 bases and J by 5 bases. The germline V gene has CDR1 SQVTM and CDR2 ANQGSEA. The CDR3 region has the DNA TGCAGCGTTGCATACAGGGGTACCCACGAGCAGTACTTC. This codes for CSVAYRGTHEQYF.

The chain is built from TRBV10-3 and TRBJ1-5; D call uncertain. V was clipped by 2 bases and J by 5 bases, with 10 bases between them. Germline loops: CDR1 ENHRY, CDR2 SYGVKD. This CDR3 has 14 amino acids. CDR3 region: CAISESSVDQPQHF. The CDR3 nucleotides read TGTGCCATCAGTGAGAGTAGCGTCGATCAGCCCCAGCATTTT.

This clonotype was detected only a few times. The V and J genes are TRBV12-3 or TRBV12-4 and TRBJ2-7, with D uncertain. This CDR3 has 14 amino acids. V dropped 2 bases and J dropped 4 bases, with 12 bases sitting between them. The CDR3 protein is CASSLMQSLYEQYF. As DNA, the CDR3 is TGTGCCAGCAGTTTAATGCAGAGCCTATACGAGCAGTACTTC.

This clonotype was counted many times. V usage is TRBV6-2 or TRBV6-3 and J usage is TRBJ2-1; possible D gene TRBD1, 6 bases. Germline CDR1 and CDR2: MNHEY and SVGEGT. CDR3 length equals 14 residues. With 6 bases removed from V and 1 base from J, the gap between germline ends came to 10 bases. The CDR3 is CASSGTGSYNEQFF. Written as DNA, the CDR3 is TGTGCCAGCAGCGGCACAGGGTCCTACAATGAGCAGTTCTTC.

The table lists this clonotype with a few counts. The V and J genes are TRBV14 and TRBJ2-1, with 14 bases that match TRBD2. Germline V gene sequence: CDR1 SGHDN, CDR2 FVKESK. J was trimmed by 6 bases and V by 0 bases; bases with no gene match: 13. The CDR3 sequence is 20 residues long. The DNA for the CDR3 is TGTGCCAGCAGCCAAGAAGGGAGACAGGGGGGACTAGCGGGAGTCAATGAGCAGTTCTTC. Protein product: CASSQEGRQGGLAGVNEQFF.

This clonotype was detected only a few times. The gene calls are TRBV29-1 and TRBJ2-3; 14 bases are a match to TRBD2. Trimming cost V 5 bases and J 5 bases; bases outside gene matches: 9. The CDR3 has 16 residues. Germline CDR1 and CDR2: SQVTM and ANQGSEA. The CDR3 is CSVQRLAGGPRDTQYF. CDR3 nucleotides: TGCAGCGTTCAACGACTAGCGGGGGGGCCCAGAGATACGCAGTATTTT.

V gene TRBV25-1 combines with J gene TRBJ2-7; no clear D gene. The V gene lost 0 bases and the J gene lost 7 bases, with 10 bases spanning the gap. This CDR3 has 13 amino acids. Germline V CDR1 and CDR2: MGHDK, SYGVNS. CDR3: CASSEYTPGEQYF. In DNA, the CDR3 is TGTGCCAGCAGTGAATATACCCCTGGGGAGCAGTACTTC.